This T cell receptor beta chain was obtained from a study of cytomegalovirus exposure and HLA in healthy donors. Regarding the study as a whole: A later analysis by the authors found several of the most significant clusters apparently linked to common viral pathogens. Researchers counted 150 to 200 TCR beta chains as cytomegalovirus-associated.

On this clone itself: The antigen is not known.

With 60 Vbeta and 13 Jbeta primers, the PCR was carried out. The repertoire was sequenced with immunoSEQ multiplex PCR; TCRdb's copy has only in-frame clones and lacks some. Of around 130,000 clones in the sample, approximately 70% were seen once. Nominally healthy donors provided the samples, though records likely missed some immune exposures. Per the germline V gene, CDR1 is MNHEY and CDR2 is SVGAGI. Trimming left V 0 bases short and J 7 bases short, with 7 bases between. The CDR3 loop spans 14 amino acids. This TCR derives from a woman aged 55-70 years in good health and CMV-seronegative. The rearrangement joins TRBV6-5 to TRBJ1-6, with a weak D call TRBD1 (6 bases). Sequencing used PBMCs. The CDR3 bases are TGTGCCAGCAGTTACTCAACAGGGAATTCACCCCTCCACTTT. This sequence encodes CASSYSTGNSPLHF.